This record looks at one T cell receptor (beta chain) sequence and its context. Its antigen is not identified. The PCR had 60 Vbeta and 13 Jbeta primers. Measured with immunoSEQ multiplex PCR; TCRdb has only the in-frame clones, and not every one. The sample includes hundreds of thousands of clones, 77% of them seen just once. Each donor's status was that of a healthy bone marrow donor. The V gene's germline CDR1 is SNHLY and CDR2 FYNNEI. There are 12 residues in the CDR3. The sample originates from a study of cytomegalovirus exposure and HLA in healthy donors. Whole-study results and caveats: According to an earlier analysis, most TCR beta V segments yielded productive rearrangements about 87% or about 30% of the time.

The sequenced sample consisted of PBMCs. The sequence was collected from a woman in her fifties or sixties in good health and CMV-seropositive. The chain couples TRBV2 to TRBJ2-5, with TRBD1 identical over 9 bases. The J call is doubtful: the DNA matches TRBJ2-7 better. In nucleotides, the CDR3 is TGTGCCAGCAAACAGGGGGCGTACGAGCAGTACTTC. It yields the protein CASKQGAYEQYF.